The clone carrying this T cell receptor (beta chain) occurred a few times. Its target is unknown. This entry is derived from a study of cytomegalovirus exposure and HLA in healthy donors. Study-level points and caveats: It was reported in a later analysis that an Asian-associated ancestry cluster showed fewer N-insertions than the approximately 700-donor mean.

The PCR used 60 Vbeta and 13 Jbeta primers. This table comes from immunoSEQ multiplex PCR, and its TCRdb copy is limited to in-frame clones, with some not included. The data contain tens of thousands of clones, 78% of them singletons. There are 13 residues in the CDR3. The V gene's germline CDR1 is SQVTM and CDR2 ANQGSEA. J gave up 8 bases and V 6 bases, and 11 bases lay outside the gene matches. The chain couples TRBV29-1 to TRBJ1-2, with 8 bases lining up with TRBD1. Source material: PBMCs. The receptor's source is a woman in her thirties or forties in good health and CMV-seronegative. This CDR3 reads CSVPVGQGLGYTF. In nucleotides, the CDR3 is TGCAGCGTCCCGGTAGGACAGGGTTTGGGCTACACCTTC.